The rows below give T cell receptor beta chains drawn from one sample of a study of vaccination and CD4 T cells after COVID-19. MiXCR was run by TCRdb on the PCR reads, yielding one entry per CDR3 protein. The sample yields roughly 20,000 distinct CDR3 sequences, 40% seen once. No antigen is known for these receptors. This material consisted of CD4+ T cells from blood, cultured in vitro, taken after SARS-CoV-2 vaccination. All receptors derive from a human donor who had recovered from COVID-19. CDR3s leave out the opening cysteine and the closing phenylalanine or tryptophan.

V	J	length	CDR3
TRBV10-3	TRBJ2-3	15	AISETGLTDYTDTQY
TRBV7-2	TRBJ1-2	14	ASSLQGVRGSYGYT
TRBV27	TRBJ1-2	11	ASSLSGTRGYT
TRBV7-9	TRBJ1-2	13	ASSRSGQPPYGYT
TRBV4-3	TRBJ1-1	16	ASSQDQPGQLMNTEAF
TRBV9	TRBJ2-5	10	ASSSLPETQY
TRBV20-1	TRBJ1-5	11	SASSLDGQPQH
TRBV6-1	TRBJ1-2	11	ASTGQGSYGYT
TRBV5-4	TRBJ2-5	13	ASSFGRGSQETQY
TRBV7-2	TRBJ1-2	13	ASSLEIVGVYGYT
TRBV27	TRBJ2-3	13	ASSLGRGSTDTQY
TRBV7-2	TRBJ1-5	14	ASSLVGTGSNQPQH
TRBV7-2	TRBJ1-2	13	ASSPRRGPNYGYT
TRBV7-9	TRBJ2-5	13	ASSQRSSTWETQY
TRBV7-2	TRBJ2-2	14	ASSLGSNRGTGELF
TRBV20-1	TRBJ1-4	11	SARGGGGEKLF
TRBV7-2	TRBJ1-2	17	ASSLRTVNAGQGWSGYT
TRBV19	TRBJ1-2	11	ASSMRTNYGYT